The 23 T cell receptor beta chains below were found in one sample sequenced in a study of OX40 agonist ivuxolimab in advanced cancers. Measured with immunoSEQ multiplex PCR; TCRdb has only the in-frame clones, and not every one. The sample includes about 110,000 clones, 80% to 95% seen only once; the top ten take around 1.2%. Specimen: CD4+ or CD8+ T cells sorted from blood, collected in a trial of the OX40 agonist ivuxolimab. All receptors derive from an adult with an advanced solid tumor such as melanoma, head and neck, liver or kidney cancer.

The chain has TRBV9 and TRBJ1-1, with a tentative D call TRBD1 (6 bases). This CDR3 is 14 amino acids long. Trimming took 3 bases from V and 1 from J, leaving 10 bases between them. CDR1 and CDR2 (germline): SGDLS, YYNGEE. The CDR3 region is CASSADSPNTEAFF. The CDR3 nucleotides are TGTGCCAGCAGCGCGGACAGTCCGAACACTGAAGCTTTCTTT.

The V gene is TRBV30, the J gene TRBJ1-1; 8 nucleotides agree with TRBD1. The CDR3 runs 17 residues. CDR1 is GTSNPN and CDR2 is SVGIG in the germline V gene (reference sequence). Trimming at V came to 0 bases and at J to 2 bases, leaving 11 bases not matched to a gene. CDR3 bases: TGTGCCTGGAGTGTTAACTTAGGACAGGGAGTAAACACTGAAGCTTTCTTT. Translating gives CAWSVNLGQGVNTEAFF.

V and J are TRBV9 and TRBJ2-7; no clear D gene. The CDR3 consists of 14 residues. Between the trimmed V and J ends, which lost 2 bases and 4 bases, there was a span of 13 bases. Germline V gene sequence: CDR1 SGDLS, CDR2 YYNGEE. The CDR3 DNA follows: TGTGCCAGCAGCGTTGGTTCCAGACCTTACGAGCAGTACTTC. It yields the protein CASSVGSRPYEQYF.

This chain joins TRBV11-2 and TRBJ2-3; 7 bases map to TRBD2. The V gene's germline CDR1 is SGHAT and CDR2 FQNNGV. J lost 8 bases, V lost 3 bases, and 20 bases had no gene match. CDR3 length equals 18 residues. This chain's CDR3 is CASSLPPGGRVKSVTQYF. The CDR3 DNA is TGTGCCAGCAGCTTGCCCCCCGGTGGGAGGGTGAAAAGTGTTACGCAGTATTTT.

The chain combines TRBV25-1 with TRBJ1-5; possibly TRBD1 for D (5 bases). Per the germline V gene, CDR1 is MGHDK and CDR2 is SYGVNS. This CDR3 is 13 amino acids long. Trimming cost V 6 bases and J 9 bases, with 15 bases left between them. The CDR3 sequence is CASRGQAGGPQHF. CDR3 DNA: TGTGCCAGCAGGGGCCAGGCGGGGGGGCCCCAGCATTTT.

The CDR3 nucleotides read TGTGCCAGTAGTGGCAGACAGGGAGTAAACACTGAAGCTTTCTTT. Translated: CASSGRQGVNTEAFF. This chain joins TRBV19 and TRBJ1-1; 7 bases fit TRBD1. This CDR3 is built from 15 residues. V trimming: 5 bases; J trimming: 2 bases; junction bases outside the gene matches: 8. The germline V gene has CDR1 LNHDA and CDR2 SQIVND (reference sequence). The full variable domain, completed using reference TRBV19 and TRBJ1-1, is DGGITQSPKYLFRKEGQNVTLSCEQNLNHDAMYWYRQDPGQGLRLIYYSQIVNDFQKGDIAEGYSVSREKKESFPLTVTSAQKNPTAFYLCASSGRQGVNTEAFFGQGTRLTVV.

The chain combines TRBV11-3 with TRBJ1-2; a possible D gene is TRBD1 (6 bases). CDR1 SGHNT and CDR2 YENEEA come from the germline V gene. V lost 5 bases to trimming and J lost 7 bases, with 20 bases between them. This CDR3 is built from 15 residues. The chain's CDR3 is CASSGGILGGRGYTF. As DNA, the CDR3 is TGTGCCAGCAGCGGCGGCATCTTGGGGGGCCGTGGCTACACCTTC.

V and J are TRBV7-3 and TRBJ2-3, with 7 bases lining up with TRBD1. Looked up from germline, CDR1 is SGHTA and CDR2 is FQGTGA. The CDR3 runs to 14 residues. V was pared by 5 bases and J by 4 bases, with 6 bases of the junction left unmatched. Written as DNA, the CDR3 is TGTGCCAGCAGCCTACGACAGGGACCAGATACGCAGTATTTT. Translation gives CASSLRQGPDTQYF.

This clone is a singleton in its sample. V and J are TRBV7-2 and TRBJ2-3; 9 nucleotides align to TRBD2. The J segment lost 0 bases and the V segment lost 5 bases, leaving 6 bases of the junction unmatched. CDR3 length equals 16 residues. From germline, CDR1 is SGHTA and CDR2 FQGNSA. The CDR3 sequence is CASSPGLATSTDTQYF. DNA of the CDR3: TGTGCCAGCAGCCCCGGACTAGCGACTAGCACAGATACGCAGTATTTT.

This rearrangement joins TRBV10-2 to TRBJ2-2; no reliable D call. This CDR3 spans 17 amino acids. Germline loops: CDR1 WSHSY, CDR2 SAAADI. Trimming shortened V by 0 bases and J by 4 bases, and 15 bases separated the two germline ends. In DNA form, the CDR3 reads TGCGCCAGCAGTGAGTCCCGAGCCGCCCGGCCCACCGGGGAGCTGTTTTTT. Its translation is CASSESRAARPTGELFF.

The chain combines TRBV14 with TRBJ2-7; D may be TRBD2 (5 bases). Per germline, CDR1 SGHDN and CDR2 FVKESK. The CDR3 runs 15 residues. The V and J ends lost 0 bases and 2 bases respectively, with 11 bases between them. CDR3 sequence reads: CASSQEGGRAYEQYF. The CDR3 DNA is TGTGCCAGCAGCCAAGAAGGCGGGCGGGCCTACGAGCAGTACTTC. The full variable domain, its missing parts supplied by reference TRBV14 and TRBJ2-7, is EAGVTQFPSHSVIEKGQTVTLRCDPISGHDNLYWYRRVMGKEIKFLLHFVKESKQDESGMPNNRFLAERTGGTYSTLKVQPAELEDSGVYFCASSQEGGRAYEQYFGPGTRLTVT.

A few counts support this clone. The chain joins TRBV7-8 to TRBJ2-7, with unresolved D. Germline V CDR1 and CDR2: SGHVS, FQNEAQ. This CDR3 is built from 15 residues. Trimming removed 5 bases from V and 0 bases from J, with 14 bases in between. CDR3 bases: TGTGCCAGCAGCCCCCCCGGAATGGGCTCCTACGAGCAGTACTTC. This codes for CASSPPGMGSYEQYF.

The V and J genes are TRBV7-3 and TRBJ2-2; D is perhaps TRBD1 (6 bases). The CDR3 covers 15 residues. Germline V lookup: CDR1 SGHTA, CDR2 FQGTGA. V dropped 5 bases and J dropped 4 bases, with 14 bases sitting between them. The CDR3 loop reads CASSATGLRTGELFF. CDR3 nucleotide sequence: TGTGCCAGCAGCGCTACAGGGTTGCGCACCGGGGAGCTGTTTTTT.

This chain links TRBV15 with TRBJ1-2; the D gene is possibly TRBD1 (5 bases). The V and J ends lost 0 bases and 4 bases respectively, with 21 bases between them. Germline values: CDR1 LNHNV, CDR2 YYDKDF (reference sequence). The CDR3 covers 18 residues. CDR3 bases: TGTGCCACCAGCAGAGACGTAACTGGTGGGACTTCAATCTATGGCTACACCTTC. This encodes CATSRDVTGGTSIYGYTF.

The CDR3 DNA reads TGTGCCAGCACAACTAGCGACAATGAGCAGTTCTTC. Protein product: CASTTSDNEQFF. The J gene is TRBJ2-1, the V gene TRBV28; 7 positions match TRBD2. This CDR3 contains 12 residues. V lost 7 bases and J lost 5; bases outside the gene matches: 2. Germline CDR1 is MDHEN and CDR2 is SYDVKM.

The J gene is TRBJ2-5, the V gene TRBV5-1, with D maybe TRBD1 (6 bases). Per the germline V gene, CDR1 is SGHRS and CDR2 is YFSETQ. The CDR3 runs to 14 residues. The V gene lost 0 bases and the J gene lost 5 bases, with 11 bases spanning the gap. The CDR3 DNA reads as TGCGCCAGCAGCTTGGTTGGGGGCTCTGAGACCCAGTACTTC. Translation: CASSLVGGSETQYF.

The chain uses TRBV28 and TRBJ1-2; no reliable D call. This CDR3 is built from 14 residues. V was cut by 5 bases and J by 8 bases, with 18 bases left in between. Looked up from germline, CDR1 is MDHEN and CDR2 is SYDVKM. The CDR3 coding sequence is TGTGCCAGCAGTCCCGGCCAGGCCGTAGTGGGCTACACCTTC. Encoded protein: CASSPGQAVVGYTF.

The V and J genes are TRBV28 and TRBJ1-4; the match to TRBD1 covers 8 bases. The germline V gene has CDR1 MDHEN and CDR2 SYDVKM. CDR3 size: 14 residues. V gave up 11 bases and J gave up 0 bases; unmatched junction bases: 5. The CDR3 nucleotides read TGTGCCGGGCAGGGGGCTGCAACTAATGAAAAACTGTTTTTT. As protein: CAGQGAATNEKLFF.

The gene calls are TRBV18 and TRBJ2-6; D is perhaps TRBD1 (6 bases). Between the trimmed V and J ends, which lost 4 bases and 0 bases, there was a span of 16 bases. The CDR3 sequence is 18 residues long. CDR1 and CDR2 (germline): KGHSH, LQKENI. CDR3 region: CASSLNRDTGSGANVLTF. CDR3 bases: TGTGCCAGCTCACTAAACCGGGACACAGGCTCTGGGGCCAACGTCCTGACTTTC. Complete variable domain (other parts from reference TRBV18 and TRBJ2-6): NAGVMQNPRHLVRRRGQEARLRCSPMKGHSHVYWYRQLPEEGLKFMVYLQKENIIDESGMPKERFSAEFPKEGPSILRIQQVVRGDSAAYFCASSLNRDTGSGANVLTFGAGSRLTVL.

The rearrangement uses TRBV19 and TRBJ1-1; D unresolved. Germline lookup yields CDR1 LNHDA and CDR2 SQIVND (reference sequence). CDR3 length equals 14 residues. V lost 10 bases to trimming and J lost 3 bases, with 18 bases between them. The CDR3: CATTRPRGDTEAFF. The CDR3 DNA sequence: TGTGCCACCACTCGCCCGCGGGGAGACACTGAAGCTTTCTTT.

The rearrangement joins TRBV19 to TRBJ2-7, with 8 positions matching TRBD2. The ends lost 3 bases at V and 3 bases at J; junction bases unmatched: 4. There are 14 residues in the CDR3. The germline gives CDR1 LNHDA, CDR2 SQIVND (reference sequence). The CDR3 region has the DNA TGTGCCAGTAGTATGAGACTAGCGCTCTACGAGCAGTACTTC. Protein product: CASSMRLALYEQYF.

The chain couples TRBV5-1 to TRBJ1-4; no firm D call. This CDR3 has 17 amino acids. The V end lost 0 bases, the J end lost 0 bases, and 12 bases lay between the germline ends. Looked up from germline, CDR1 is SGHRS and CDR2 is YFSETQ. CDR3 in DNA: TGCGCCAGCAGCTTGGCCACCGGGGATGCAACTAATGAAAAACTGTTTTTT. Protein sequence: CASSLATGDATNEKLFF.

The chain uses TRBV19 and TRBJ1-1; D is undetermined. V gave up 0 bases and J gave up 6 bases, with 11 bases separating them. The CDR3 covers 14 residues. CDR1 and CDR2 (germline): LNHDA, SQIVND (reference sequence). In DNA, the CDR3 is TGTGCCAGTAGTATAGATGTTGGGGTCGCTGAAGCTTTCTTT. This codes for CASSIDVGVAEAFF.